The 22 T cell receptor beta chains given below trace back to one sample, sequenced in a study of CXCR3-negative and CXCR3-positive naive CD8 T cells. It was by 5' RACE with UMI labels that the TRB cDNA libraries were prepared. TCRdb re-called the 5' RACE reads, yielding one record per CDR3 amino acid sequence without DNA. This listing includes some 5,500 distinct CDR3 sequences. Material for sequencing was naive CXCR3- CD8+ T cells from blood. Subset meaning: CD45RO-CCR7+CD27+CD95- naive CD8+ T cells lacking CXCR3 (TNR3-). The receptor set was obtained from a human donor in good health. Some clones in this sample may be carry-over from other donors' samples.

This clonotype is called medium-sized based on its frequency. The V gene is TRBV5-1, the J gene TRBJ2-7. The CDR3 spans 14 residues. From germline, CDR1 is SGHRS and CDR2 YFSETQ. The CDR3 here is CASSLDRAIDEQYF. The full variable domain, with the rest looked up from reference TRBV5-1 and TRBJ2-7, is KAGVTQTPRYLIKTRGQQVTLSCSPISGHRSVSWYQQTPGQGLQFLFEYFSETQRNKGNFPGRFSGRQFSNSRSEMNVSTLELGDSALYLCASSLDRAIDEQYFGPGTRLTVT.

V usage is TRBV13 and J usage is TRBJ2-7. The germline gives CDR1 PRHDT, CDR2 FYEKMQ (reference sequence). CDR3 length: 11 residues. The CDR3 sequence: CASSSNYEQYF.

This rearrangement joins TRBV29-1 to TRBJ2-7; the TCRdb D gene call, TRBD2, has no DNA to confirm it. The CDR3 has 16 residues. Germline CDR1 is SQVTM and CDR2 is ANQGSEA. This chain's CDR3 is CSVVGLAGGPYYEQYF.

V and J are TRBV12-3 or TRBV12-4 and TRBJ2-5; TCRdb outputs TRBD1, but without DNA this stays unchecked. The CDR3 consists of 14 residues. CDR3 sequence: CASTFQNPVETQYF.

This clonotype is called medium-sized (0.01 to 0.1%) based on its frequency. The chain joins TRBV19 to TRBJ1-1; TCRdb designates TRBD1, a call that cannot be tested without DNA. This CDR3 is built from 15 residues. In germline, CDR1 is LNHDA, CDR2 SQIVND (reference sequence). This CDR3 is CASSRRRGGDTEAFF.

V is TRBV11-1 and J is TRBJ1-2; TCRdb proposes TRBD1, but this gene call is untestable without DNA. The CDR3 extends over 17 amino acids. Germline lookup yields CDR1 SGHAT and CDR2 FQDESV (reference sequence). The chain's CDR3 is CASSLAPDMEAVYGYTF.

The chain combines TRBV13 with TRBJ2-7; checking the TCRdb D call of TRBD2 is not possible without DNA. Germline values: CDR1 PRHDT, CDR2 FYEKMQ (reference sequence). This CDR3 spans 13 amino acids. The CDR3 sequence is CASSSYRALEQYF.

J is TRBJ2-1 and V is TRBV15. This CDR3 region has 14 residues. Germline V gene data show CDR1 as LNHNV and CDR2 as YYDKDF (reference sequence). CDR3 sequence reads: CATSRDVLDPEQFF.

V gene TRBV5-1 combines with J gene TRBJ1-1. The CDR3 has 15 residues. Looked up from germline, CDR1 is SGHRS and CDR2 is YFSETQ. The CDR3 here is CASNSGMGDNTEAFF.

This clonotype registers medium-sized by frequency. The gene calls are TRBV19 and TRBJ1-1. Germline loops: CDR1 LNHDA, CDR2 SQIVND (reference sequence). The CDR3 length is 15 residues. The CDR3 reads CASSIGPAMNTEAFF. The entire variable domain, with the rest obtained from reference TRBV19 and TRBJ1-1, is as follows: DGGITQSPKYLFRKEGQNVTLSCEQNLNHDAMYWYRQDPGQGLRLIYYSQIVNDFQKGDIAEGYSVSREKKESFPLTVTSAQKNPTAFYLCASSIGPAMNTEAFFGQGTRLTVV.

This clonotype is identified as medium-sized from frequency. The J gene is TRBJ1-2, the V gene TRBV29-1; TCRdb's D call of TRBD1 is untestable without DNA. The V gene's germline CDR1 is SQVTM and CDR2 ANQGSEA. The CDR3 totals 16 residues. CDR3 loop: CSVPHGFREGDYGYTF.

This clonotype ranks as medium-sized in terms of frequency. The chain recombines TRBV5-1 with TRBJ2-5; lacking DNA, the TRBD2 call made by TCRdb goes unchecked. This CDR3 is 16 amino acids long. Germline CDR1 and CDR2: SGHRS and YFSETQ. The CDR3 sequence is CASSSGLAGLEETQYF.

The rearrangement joins TRBV6-5 to TRBJ2-3. This CDR3 is built from 15 residues. The germline V gene has CDR1 MNHEY and CDR2 SVGAGI. The CDR3 region is CASSHSAVGTDTQYF.

Judged by frequency, this clonotype is medium-sized (0.01 to 0.1%). V and J are TRBV20-1 and TRBJ2-5; TCRdb's D gene call, TRBD2, goes unchecked for lack of DNA. Per germline, CDR1 DFQATT and CDR2 SNEGSKA (reference sequence). The CDR3 is 14 amino acids. The CDR3 sequence is CSARDGQRQETQYF.

CDR3 residues: CASSLAPGAGELFF. The gene calls are TRBV7-6 and TRBJ2-2; TCRdb names TRBD1, which stays unverified in the absence of DNA. The CDR3 extends over 14 amino acids. The germline CDR1 and CDR2 sequences are SGHVS and FNYEAQ.

The rearrangement links TRBV11-3 to TRBJ2-7; TCRdb's D gene call, TRBD1, goes unchecked for lack of DNA. The germline V gene encodes CDR1 SGHNT and CDR2 YENEEA. The CDR3 consists of 15 residues. The CDR3 reads CAIVKGDRPSYEQYF.

This clonotype ranks as medium-sized (0.01 to 0.1%) in terms of frequency. The chain employs TRBV25-1 and TRBJ2-7; TCRdb selects TRBD2, and the lack of DNA leaves this call unchecked. The CDR3 extends over 22 amino acids. In germline, CDR1 is MGHDK, CDR2 SYGVNS. CDR3 sequence: CASRPPRRGSSSREVYSYEQYF.

The CDR3 is CAREVRDIDYEQYF. The chain carries TRBV12-3 or TRBV12-4 and TRBJ2-7; TCRdb picks TRBD1, but there is no DNA to check that call. The CDR3 sequence is 14 residues long.

According to its frequency, this clonotype is medium-sized (0.01 to 0.1%). The chain has TRBV20-1 and TRBJ2-7. CDR3 length: 14 amino acids. Germline V gene data show CDR1 as DFQATT and CDR2 as SNEGSKA (reference sequence). The CDR3 loop reads CSVHGGRDSYEQYF.

This clonotype is identified as medium-sized (0.01 to 0.1%) from frequency. J is TRBJ1-1 and V is TRBV10-3; TCRdb names TRBD1, which stays unverified in the absence of DNA. CDR3 length: 13 residues. Looked up from germline, CDR1 is ENHRY and CDR2 is SYGVKD. The CDR3 spells CAISEQVATEAFF.

The chain combines TRBV7-2 with TRBJ2-4. This CDR3 comprises 16 residues. The V gene's germline CDR1 is SGHTA and CDR2 FQGNSA. CDR3 sequence: CASSLESYIAKNIQYF.

Its frequency marks this clonotype as medium-sized (0.01 to 0.1%). CDR3: CASSFVSGEQYF. The V gene is TRBV13, the J gene TRBJ2-7; checking the TCRdb D call of TRBD2 is not possible without DNA. The V gene's germline CDR1 is PRHDT and CDR2 FYEKMQ (reference sequence). The CDR3 totals 12 residues.